Following are 28 T cell receptor beta chains from one sample sequenced in a study of identifying expanded T cells in peripheral blood. The protocol was immunoSEQ multiplex PCR, while the TCRdb copy is restricted to in-frame clones and leaves out a portion. The repertoire holds 120,000 or so clones, with roughly 80% as singletons. Sequences were obtained from blood. The source of these receptors is a person aged 18 to 70 in good health.

This chain connects TRBV19 to TRBJ2-5; perhaps TRBD2 as D (6 bases). Germline CDR1 LNHDA, CDR2 SQIVND (reference sequence). This CDR3 is 15 amino acids long. Trimming stripped 2 bases from V and 4 bases from J, with 14 bases between. This chain's CDR3 is CASSIWTVEGETQYF. DNA for the CDR3: TGTGCCAGTAGTATATGGACGGTGGAGGGAGAGACCCAGTACTTC.

The chain has TRBV18 and TRBJ2-7, with D possibly matching TRBD1 (6 bases). V lost 3 bases, J lost 2 bases, and 14 bases lay in between. Germline V lookup: CDR1 KGHSH, CDR2 LQKENI. CDR3 length: 15 residues. The DNA of the CDR3 is TGTGCCAGCTCACCTTCGCACGAGGGGGCCTACGAGCAGTACTTC. It yields the protein CASSPSHEGAYEQYF.

This clone was detected a few times. The chain is built from TRBV19 and TRBJ1-6; D is possibly TRBD1 (5 bases). From germline, CDR1 is LNHDA and CDR2 SQIVND (reference sequence). Trimming took off 1 base at V and 8 bases at J, with 12 bases between the two ends. This CDR3 region has 15 residues. CDR3 sequence: CASSIGGFDDSPLHF. The CDR3 coding sequence is TGTGCCAGTAGTATAGGGGGGTTCGACGATTCACCCCTCCACTTT. The full variable domain, in which reference TRBV19 and TRBJ1-6 provide the parts outside the CDR3, is DGGITQSPKYLFRKEGQNVTLSCEQNLNHDAMYWYRQDPGQGLRLIYYSQIVNDFQKGDIAEGYSVSREKKESFPLTVTSAQKNPTAFYLCASSIGGFDDSPLHFGNGTRLTVT.

This chain joins TRBV7-9 and TRBJ1-4; possible D gene TRBD1, 5 bases. In germline, CDR1 is SEHNR, CDR2 FQNEAQ (reference sequence). Between the trimmed V and J ends, which lost 2 bases and 4 bases, there was a span of 17 bases. The CDR3 is 17 amino acids. This CDR3 reads CASSLSPESGINEKLFF. The DNA of the CDR3 is TGTGCCAGCAGCTTAAGTCCCGAGTCAGGGATTAATGAAAAACTGTTTTTT.

The genes are TRBV21-1 and TRBJ2-7; the D segment call TRBD1 is taken from the table without a DNA check. TRBV21-1 is classified as a pseudogene. This CDR3 is 14 amino acids long. CDR3 amino acids: CASSKLAREYEQYF. The CDR3 nucleotides read TGTGCCAGCAGCAAACTGGCCAGGGAATACGAGCAGTACTTC.

V and J are TRBV6-5 and TRBJ1-1; the D is unclear. The CDR3 extends over 13 amino acids. Germline V lookup: CDR1 MNHEY, CDR2 SVGAGI. Between the trimmed V and J ends, which lost 6 bases and 5 bases, there was a span of 13 bases. CDR3 in amino acids: CASSSTRQTEAFF. The DNA for the CDR3 is TGTGCCAGCAGCTCCACACGCCAGACTGAAGCTTTCTTT.

This clone has more than one count but fewer than ten. This chain connects TRBV10-3 to TRBJ2-1; weak D call: TRBD2 (7 bases). With 0 bases removed from V and 10 bases from J, the gap between germline ends came to 19 bases. The length of the CDR3 is 16 residues. CDR1 and CDR2 from the germline V gene are ENHRY and SYGVKD. The CDR3 bases are TGTGCCATCAGTGAGTCGGGCGGGGGCGAGCATTGGGAGCAGTTCTTC. The encoded protein is CAISESGGGEHWEQFF.

The V call is TRBV14, the J call TRBJ2-3; no clear D. The CDR3 length is 14 residues. Trimming left V 3 bases short and J 10 bases short, with 17 bases between. Looked up from germline, CDR1 is SGHDN and CDR2 is FVKESK. In nucleotides, the CDR3 is TGTGCCAGCAGCCAGAACTGGAAGGGTGACGCGCAGTATTTT. Its translation is CASSQNWKGDAQYF.

This clone was counted between two and nine times. CDR3 DNA sequence: TGTGCCAGTCGGCGGGGCGGTGGTGGTAGCAATCAGCCCCAGCATTTT. This sequence encodes CASRRGGGGSNQPQHF. This rearrangement joins TRBV27 to TRBJ1-5; tentatively, D is TRBD1 (5 bases). The length of the CDR3 is 16 residues. The V and J ends lost 9 bases and 0 bases respectively, with 18 bases between them. CDR1 and CDR2 from the germline V gene are MNHEY and SMNVEV (reference sequence).

To note about this clone: Other DNA sequences in this specimen translate into the identical CDR3. The rearrangement uses TRBV30 and TRBJ1-3, with D unclear. CDR1 is GTSNPN, CDR2 SVGIG, per germline (reference sequence). The CDR3 extends over 14 amino acids. V was cut by 1 base and J by 0 bases, with 7 bases left in between. CDR3 residues: CAWSEGYSGNTIYF. The CDR3 nucleotides read TGTGCCTGGAGTGAAGGTTACTCTGGAAACACCATATATTTT.

V gene TRBV19 combines with J gene TRBJ1-2; D is unresolved. Trimming removed 3 bases from V and 8 bases from J, with 10 bases in between. Germline loops: CDR1 LNHDA, CDR2 SQIVND (reference sequence). CDR3 length: 12 residues. DNA of the CDR3: TGTGCCAGTAGTATGCCCAAGGACGGCTACACCTTC. It translates to CASSMPKDGYTF.

The chain employs TRBV5-6 and TRBJ2-3, with D perhaps matching TRBD2 (5 bases). V shed 0 bases and J shed 4 bases, with 21 bases lying between them. Germline values: CDR1 SGHDT, CDR2 YYEEEE. The CDR3 has 18 amino acids. The DNA of the CDR3 is TGTGCCAGCAGCTTGGGGGGATTAGGTCGGGGTCGGCCAGATACGCAGTATTTT. This translates into CASSLGGLGRGRPDTQYF.

The rearrangement uses TRBV9 and TRBJ2-5, with TRBD1 identical over 8 bases. V lost 3 bases, J lost 4 bases, and 5 bases stayed unmatched. This CDR3 is built from 14 residues. The germline V gene has CDR1 SGDLS and CDR2 YYNGEE. The CDR3 here is CASSASGGPETQYF. CDR3 bases: TGTGCCAGCAGCGCCTCAGGGGGCCCAGAGACCCAGTACTTC. Using reference TRBV9 and TRBJ2-5 for the parts outside the CDR3, the full variable domain is DSGVTQTPKHLITATGQRVTLRCSPRSGDLSVYWYQQSLDQGLQFLIQYYNGEERAKGNILERFSAQQFPDLHSELNLSSLELGDSALYFCASSASGGPETQYFGPGTRLLVL.

This clone has a handful of counts. V usage is TRBV7-6 and J usage is TRBJ2-7, with 9 bases matching TRBD1. Germline values: CDR1 SGHVS, CDR2 FNYEAQ. With 1 base clipped from V and 6 bases from J, the junction kept 4 bases outside the gene matches. The CDR3 sequence is 14 residues long. The CDR3 region has the DNA TGTGCCAGCAGCTTAGGGACAGGGGCTCGCGAGCAGTACTTC. It codes for CASSLGTGAREQYF.

This clone has a single count. This rearrangement joins TRBV5-1 to TRBJ2-3, with TRBD2 matching 11 bases. In germline, CDR1 is SGHRS, CDR2 YFSETQ. The CDR3 sequence is 18 residues long. V lost 3 bases, J lost 1 base, and 10 bases stayed unmatched. The DNA for the CDR3 is TGCGCCAGCAGCTCCCTTCAAATGACTAGCGGGGGCACAGATACGCAGTATTTT. Its protein product is CASSSLQMTSGGTDTQYF. The variable domain in full, with the rest retrieved from reference TRBV5-1 and TRBJ2-3, is KAGVTQTPRYLIKTRGQQVTLSCSPISGHRSVSWYQQTPGQGLQFLFEYFSETQRNKGNFPGRFSGRQFSNSRSEMNVSTLELGDSALYLCASSSLQMTSGGTDTQYFGPGTRLTVL.

The rearrangement uses TRBV30 and TRBJ2-3, with D possibly being TRBD1 (6 bases). With 3 bases removed from V and 4 bases from J, the gap between germline ends came to 17 bases. Germline loops: CDR1 GTSNPN, CDR2 SVGIG (reference sequence). The CDR3 contains 15 residues. The CDR3 sequence: CAWSDDRPSADTQYF. DNA of the CDR3: TGTGCCTGGAGCGATGACAGGCCCAGCGCAGATACGCAGTATTTT.

This chain uses TRBV9 with TRBJ2-1; maybe TRBD1 (5 bases). The CDR3 has 14 amino acids. Trimming removed 3 bases at V and 0 bases at J, with 7 bases between. Germline CDR1 reads SGDLS; CDR2 reads YYNGEE. The CDR3 DNA follows: TGTGCCAGCAGCGCACAGGACTCCTACAATGAGCAGTTCTTC. Its translation is CASSAQDSYNEQFF.

This clone showed up just a few times. This chain links TRBV7-7 with TRBJ2-2; D is perhaps TRBD1 (6 bases). Germline values: CDR1 SSHAT, CDR2 FNYEAQ (reference sequence). Trimming cost V 5 bases and J 4 bases, with 14 bases left between them. CDR3 length: 15 amino acids. CDR3 DNA: TGTGCCAGCAGCCCCACCGGACAGAGCACCGGGGAGCTGTTTTTT. It is translated as CASSPTGQSTGELFF. Supplemented by reference TRBV7-7 and TRBJ2-2, the full variable domain reads GAGVSQSPRYKVTKRGQDVTLRCDPISSHATLYWYQQALGQGPEFLTYFNYEAQPDKSGLPSDRFSAERPEGSISTLTIQRTEQRDSAMYRCASSPTGQSTGELFFGEGSRLTVL.

This clone was counted a few times. The genes are TRBV4-3 and TRBJ1-1; a possible D gene is TRBD1 (5 bases). The V gene's germline CDR1 is LGHNA and CDR2 YSLEER. The CDR3 contains 15 residues. V lost 4 bases and J lost 0, with 12 bases in between. CDR3 protein: CASSPSRGMNTEAFF. The CDR3 region has the DNA TGCGCCAGCAGCCCTTCCCGGGGCATGAACACTGAAGCTTTCTTT.

The CDR3 sequence is CSAHGDGYTF. The CDR3 DNA sequence: TGCAGCGCCCACGGAGATGGCTACACCTTC. The J gene is TRBJ1-2, the V gene TRBV29-1; D ambiguous. CDR3 length equals 10 residues. Trimming took off 7 bases at V and 6 bases at J, with 9 bases between the two ends. Germline CDR1 is SQVTM and CDR2 is ANQGSEA.

The J gene is TRBJ1-2, the V gene TRBV7-3, with unresolved D. The CDR3 length is 13 residues. V was clipped by 2 bases and J by 8 bases, with 12 bases between them. Germline values: CDR1 SGHTA, CDR2 FQGTGA. CDR3 DNA: TGTGCCAGCAGCTTAGTAGGAGTGGGGGGCTACACCTTC. Its translation is CASSLVGVGGYTF.

This chain joins TRBV30 and TRBJ1-6; a possible D gene is TRBD1 (5 bases). Trimming took 4 bases from V and 10 from J, leaving 14 bases between them. Germline V gene data show CDR1 as GTSNPN and CDR2 as SVGIG (reference sequence). This CDR3 contains 13 residues. The CDR3 DNA reads as TGTGCCTGGACTCCCGTGGGGGGGTCACCCCTCCACTTT. It translates to CAWTPVGGSPLHF.

The gene calls are TRBV7-2 and TRBJ2-2; D call uncertain. CDR1 SGHTA and CDR2 FQGNSA come from the germline V gene. Trimming stripped 3 bases from V and 7 bases from J, with 15 bases between. This CDR3 region has 15 residues. The CDR3 DNA sequence: TGTGCCAGCAGCTTTATTTCTGGGATGGGCGGGGAGCTGTTTTTT. Encoded protein: CASSFISGMGGELFF.

The chain has TRBV11-2 and TRBJ2-4, with TRBD2 identical over 7 bases. The V segment lost 1 base and the J segment 2 bases; nucleotides outside the gene matches: 8. From germline, CDR1 is SGHAT and CDR2 FQNNGV. CDR3 length equals 17 residues. The CDR3 here is CASSLVWEGVSKNIQYF. CDR3 nucleotide sequence: TGTGCCAGCAGCTTAGTTTGGGAGGGTGTCTCCAAAAACATTCAGTACTTC. Combining the CDR3 with reference TRBV11-2 and TRBJ2-4 gives the whole variable domain EAGVAQSPRYKIIEKRQSVAFWCNPISGHATLYWYQQILGQGPKLLIQFQNNGVVDDSQLPKDRFSAERLKGVDSTLKIQPAKLEDSAVYLCASSLVWEGVSKNIQYFGAGTRLSVL.

This clone has a single count. The gene calls are TRBV5-1 and TRBJ2-5; 9 nucleotides line up with TRBD1. This CDR3 spans 15 amino acids. Germline V gene lookup returns CDR1 SGHRS and CDR2 YFSETQ. Trimming took 0 bases from V and 4 from J; bases not matched to a gene: 4. The CDR3: CASSLAGTGLETQYF. The CDR3 bases are TGCGCCAGCAGCTTGGCCGGGACAGGGTTAGAGACCCAGTACTTC.

The V call is TRBV4-1, the J call TRBJ2-1, with D perhaps TRBD2 (6 bases). Trimming cost V 0 bases and J 6 bases, with 18 bases left between them. Germline CDR1 MGHRA, CDR2 YSYEKL. The length of the CDR3 is 17 residues. The CDR3 region has the DNA TGCGCCAGCAGCCAAGAAATAGGTGGGGGGTGGGGCAATGAGCAGTTCTTC. It translates to CASSQEIGGGWGNEQFF.

The J gene is TRBJ1-5, the V gene TRBV6-6; perhaps TRBD1 as D (6 bases). CDR1 and CDR2 (germline): MNHNY, SVGAGI (reference sequence). This CDR3 is 15 amino acids long. V was shortened by 6 bases and J by 5 bases, with 17 bases between the two germline ends. CDR3 coding DNA: TGTGCCAGCAGCCGCCTATGGGGGGGCGATCAGCCCCAGCATTTT. This sequence encodes CASSRLWGGDQPQHF.

The chain links TRBV7-3 to TRBJ1-1, with no clear D. V lost 2 bases and J lost 0, with 7 bases in between. The CDR3 runs to 14 residues. Germline CDR1 is SGHTA and CDR2 is FQGTGA. CDR3 loop: CASSLGQMNTEAFF. CDR3 bases: TGTGCCAGCAGCTTAGGGCAGATGAACACTGAAGCTTTCTTT.